This T cell receptor beta chain stems from a study of shared clonotypes between healthy human individuals (dated by TCRdb to about 2020). Study-wide context: The cohort included three men and two women between 18 and 49 years of age. Between about 0.8 and 9 billion PBMCs per donor were obtained by leukapheresis. The study deeply sequenced blood TCR repertoires of roughly five healthy adults to estimate repertoire size and the extent of clonotype sharing between individuals. Libraries were prepared and TCR repertoires were sequenced by different laboratories using diverse techniques, in order to increase sequencing depth and limit assay-specific biases. For each donor, three plates each were used for CD4 naive and CD4 memory, two plates were used for CD8 naive, and one plate was used for CD8 memory.

From its cysteine to its phenylalanine, the CDR3 spans 18 amino acids. The entry retains the CDR3 DNA only, 54 bases that are in frame from base 1. The germline V gene gives CDR1 as ENHRY and CDR2 as SYGVKD. V is reduced by 4 bases and J by 6 bases, leaving a spacing of 27 bases between them. Using the deep immunoSEQ assay, multiplex PCR amplified TCR CDR3 regions from genomic DNA. Extracted genomic DNA from each cell subset was distributed evenly across all wells of several immunoSEQ 96-well plates, and each plate was treated as a replicate. Each replicate PCR for sorted subsets received approximately 220 ng genomic DNA, equal to some 32,000 T cell genomes. Purified libraries were measured with a Qubit 3.0 fluorometer, size-checked on a Bioanalyzer 2100, and measured again with the KAPA Library Quantification kit. Every immunoSEQ 96-well plate was sequenced on a dedicated single-read 150-cycle Illumina NextSeq 550 flow cell. Processing in the source paper ran as follows. The immunoSEQ output contained only junctional sequences without quality scores, so filtering could not match that applied to full-length reads. To assign V/J genes and CDR3, sequences were annotated using PyIR, a Python wrapper for IgBLAST v1.9, with IMGT germline references. Reads were removed for weak V/J assignments (E-value above 1e-6), missing CDR3, stop codons, out-of-frame junctions, or ambiguous translated residues. A V3J clonotype was defined by an identical inferred V gene, J gene, and CDR3 amino acid sequence. Percentage overlap between repertoires was computed as shared unique clonotypes divided by the size of the smaller repertoire. Three approaches were used to assess repertoire richness: RTK rarefaction, the Chao1 estimator, and Recon v2.1 estimates of unobserved clonotypes. OLGA was used to compute generation probabilities for all TCRbeta clonotypes that the gDNA method yielded from a handful of donors. TCRdb holds this immuneACCESS table with in-frame rearrangements only. Some clones are missing; in checked studies, unresolved V genes explain under half, and the rest has no known cause. D and trimming come from the DNA, and the V and J calls and clone size come from that table. The sample table lists 2 million or so clones, 85% to 95% of them with a count of one. Together, the top ten hold 0.13% of the sample.

Study-wide conclusions, independent of this receptor: Only blood was sampled, and tissue TCR repertoires likely differ from those in blood. Larger estimated clonotype richness was generally found for naive subsets than for memory subsets. Rarefaction of sorted-subset datasets indicated incomplete sequencing despite the large sequencing depth. The genetic and exposure-history diversity represented was limited by the small number of donors. When several donors were compared, the shared fraction of clonotypes was about 5.4% for naive CD4, 3.5% for naive CD8, 2% to 2.5% for memory CD4, and under 0.5% for memory CD8. Based on pairwise subsampling, the degree of clonotype sharing among donors was expected to be affected by sequencing depth. Compared with non-shared clonotypes, the clonotypes found in all four sorted-subset donors had higher generation probabilities.

In regard to this clone: Its antigen is not yet known. No much larger clone exists at a distance of one base, and base qualities are not known.

The donors were healthy, HIV-negative adults with no recently reported acute infections or vaccinations. Every donor was a Caucasian adult living in Nashville, Tennessee, USA. CD4+ T cells were enriched by magnetic negative selection, after which naive cells were positively selected on CD45RA and the negative fraction was taken as the memory subset. Blood was collected by leukapheresis, and PBMCs were isolated by Ficoll-Histopaque density gradient centrifugation and then cryopreserved in liquid nitrogen vapor phase. Analytical flow cytometry was used to check the purity and quantity of every magnetically sorted T cell population. Each sorted fraction had its genomic DNA isolated and then quantified by UV absorbance on a Nanodrop 2000c.

The chain uses TRBV10-3 and TRBJ1-2, with the identity of the D gene unclear. Input material: naive CD4+ T cells sorted from blood. The sample's cell subset or site, from its label and the paper: CD45RA+ positively selected. This TCR was recovered from a man in his late teens or twenties in good health. The CDR3 region: CAISAWTATAAPFDGYTF. The nucleotide sequence reads as follows: TGTGCCATCAGTGCTTGGACCGCCACGGCAGCGCCCTTCGATGGCTACACCTTC.